The 31 T cell receptor beta chains below all came from one sample that was sequenced in a study of blood T cell repertoires in COVID-19. Assay used: immunoSEQ multiplex PCR; TCRdb lists only in-frame clones, some missing. This sample yields some 200,000 clones, of which about 86% are seen a single time; roughly an eighth belongs to the top ten. The sample taken for sequencing was peripheral blood. The receptors derive from a woman between 65 and 79 years old with COVID-19, enrolled during active disease.

The V call is TRBV9, the J call TRBJ1-2, with 11 bases fitting TRBD1. Germline V gene data show CDR1 as SGDLS and CDR2 as YYNGEE. V dropped 2 bases and J dropped 7; count of bases not matched to a gene: 7. CDR3 length: 15 amino acids. The CDR3 sequence is CASSVGGTGGFGYTF. The CDR3 coding sequence is TGTGCCAGCAGCGTTGGGGGGACAGGGGGTTTTGGCTACACCTTC.

The chain joins TRBV12-3 or TRBV12-4 to TRBJ1-6, with D maybe TRBD1 (5 bases). Trimming took 4 bases from V and 7 from J, leaving 8 bases between them. The CDR3 totals 13 residues. CDR3 region: CASSSQGNSPLHF. DNA for the CDR3: TGTGCCAGCAGTTCGCAGGGAAATTCACCCCTCCACTTT.

The chain is built from TRBV4-1 and TRBJ1-1; D gene unclear. The CDR3 sequence is 16 residues long. Looked up from germline, CDR1 is MGHRA and CDR2 is YSYEKL. V was cut by 0 bases and J by 4 bases, with 15 bases left in between. CDR3 region: CASSQDLSGVGTEAFF. In DNA, the CDR3 is TGCGCCAGCAGCCAAGATCTGTCAGGCGTTGGCACTGAAGCTTTCTTT.

V and J are TRBV16 and TRBJ2-3; D gene unclear. Trimming pared 3 bases from V and 0 bases from J, leaving 10 bases between. Germline loops: CDR1 KGHSY, CDR2 FQNENV. The CDR3 consists of 15 residues. CDR3 protein: CASSQMQASTDTQYF. The CDR3 DNA is TGTGCCAGCAGCCAGATGCAGGCGAGCACAGATACGCAGTATTTT.

This clone was seen once. This chain uses TRBV5-4 with TRBJ2-1; TRBD2 is a possible D gene (6 bases). Germline V gene data show CDR1 as SGHNT and CDR2 as YYREEE (reference sequence). The CDR3 is 17 amino acids. V dropped 0 bases and J dropped 4 bases, with 17 bases sitting between them. The CDR3 loop is CASSLGRAGTGYNEQFF. The DNA for the CDR3 is TGTGCCAGCAGCTTGGGTCGGGCGGGAACGGGTTACAATGAGCAGTTCTTC.

The chain is built from TRBV5-1 and TRBJ2-2; D call uncertain. Germline lookup yields CDR1 SGHRS and CDR2 YFSETQ. The CDR3 is made up of 17 amino acids. Trimming pared 0 bases from V and 4 bases from J, leaving 16 bases between. CDR3 sequence (DNA): TGCGCCAGCAGCTTGGTGTTGTTTGGATCGGGCACCGGGGAGCTGTTTTTT. Protein: CASSLVLFGSGTGELFF.

The chain combines TRBV4-1 with TRBJ1-2, with 8 bases that match TRBD1. The CDR3 extends over 16 amino acids. The V gene end was trimmed by 0 bases and the J gene end by 4 bases; junction bases not matched to a gene: 7. CDR1 MGHRA and CDR2 YSYEKL come from the germline V gene. CDR3: CASSQDPQGAIYGYTF. The DNA for the CDR3 is TGCGCCAGCAGCCAAGATCCCCAGGGGGCTATCTATGGCTACACCTTC.

The rearrangement links TRBV5-1 to TRBJ2-5; tentatively, D is TRBD1 (6 bases). There are 14 residues in the CDR3. CDR1 and CDR2 (germline): SGHRS, YFSETQ. V lost 1 base, J lost 3 bases, and 10 bases lay in between. This CDR3 reads CASSLWDTEETQYF. DNA for the CDR3: TGCGCCAGCAGCTTGTGGGACACAGAAGAGACCCAGTACTTC.

The chain recombines TRBV6-2 or TRBV6-3 with TRBJ2-1; 13 bases are a match to TRBD2. Losses at the gene ends were 2 bases for V and 5 bases for J; bases not matched to a gene: 9. Looked up from germline, CDR1 is MNHEY and CDR2 is SVGEGT. The CDR3 extends over 18 amino acids. CDR3 nucleotides: TGTGCCAGCAGTTACGGTGCCCCGGGACTAGCGGGGAACAATGAGCAGTTCTTC. It codes for CASSYGAPGLAGNNEQFF.

The genes are TRBV27 and TRBJ2-1; a weak D match, TRBD1 (5 bases). Germline-derived CDR1 and CDR2 are MNHEY and SMNVEV (reference sequence). Trimming stripped 5 bases from V and 4 bases from J, with 18 bases between. This CDR3 is 16 amino acids long. The DNA of the CDR3 is TGTGCCAGCAGTCCGCGAATGAGACAGATTTACAATGAGCAGTTCTTC. Translation gives CASSPRMRQIYNEQFF.

The chain uses TRBV5-1 and TRBJ2-6, with D possibly TRBD1 on 7 matching bases. The CDR3 contains 16 residues. CDR1 is SGHRS, CDR2 YFSETQ, per germline. V shed 4 bases and J shed 0 bases, with 11 bases lying between them. CDR3 bases: TGCGCCAGCAGCGCGGGACAGCTCTCTGGGGCCAACGTCCTGACTTTC. Protein: CASSAGQLSGANVLTF. Variable domain in full (rest from reference TRBV5-1 and TRBJ2-6): KAGVTQTPRYLIKTRGQQVTLSCSPISGHRSVSWYQQTPGQGLQFLFEYFSETQRNKGNFPGRFSGRQFSNSRSEMNVSTLELGDSALYLCASSAGQLSGANVLTFGAGSRLTVL.

This clone appeared once. The chain links TRBV29-1 to TRBJ1-1; no clear D. This CDR3 comprises 12 residues. Germline V gives CDR1 SQVTM, CDR2 ANQGSEA. Trimming took 3 bases from V and 0 from J, leaving 5 bases between them. The CDR3 region has the DNA TGCAGCGTTGATATTCTGAACACTGAAGCTTTCTTT. Its protein is CSVDILNTEAFF.

This chain joins TRBV21-1 and TRBJ1-5; no DNA check was done on the table's D call, TRBD1. TRBV21-1 is marked as a pseudogene. The CDR3 runs to 15 residues. CDR3 nucleotides: TGTGCCAGCATCCAAGACACCCATAGCAATCAGCCCCAGCATTTT. Encoded protein: CASIQDTHSNQPQHF.

There are a few counts of this clone. CDR3 amino acids: CASSPLSSAAYEQYF. The DNA of the CDR3 is TGTGCCAGCAGTCCCTTATCCAGCGCCGCCTACGAGCAGTACTTC. This chain joins TRBV27 and TRBJ2-7, with no clear D. Germline CDR1 and CDR2: MNHEY and SMNVEV (reference sequence). This CDR3 contains 15 residues. Trimming left V 5 bases short and J 2 bases short, with 16 bases between.

V and J are TRBV5-1 and TRBJ1-1, with 8 bases aligning to TRBD1. The length of the CDR3 is 14 residues. The V gene's germline CDR1 is SGHRS and CDR2 YFSETQ. Trimming cost V 8 bases and J 3 bases; bases outside gene matches: 9. The CDR3 nucleotides are TGCGCCAGTAATCTACAGGGGGGTCACACTGAAGCTTTCTTT. This gives the protein CASNLQGGHTEAFF.

The chain employs TRBV7-9 and TRBJ2-3; 11 bases match TRBD2. The CDR3 spans 15 residues. J gave up 6 bases and V 2 bases, and 4 bases lay outside the gene matches. Germline-derived CDR1 and CDR2 are SEHNR and FQNEAQ (reference sequence). The CDR3: CASSLNLAGGDTQYF. The DNA for the CDR3 is TGTGCCAGCAGCTTAAACCTAGCGGGGGGTGATACGCAGTATTTT.

This sequence joins TRBV6-6 and TRBJ1-2, with TRBD1 matching over 8 bases. V shed 3 bases, J shed 4 bases, and the junction held 7 bases outside the gene matches. In germline, CDR1 is MNHNY, CDR2 SVGAGI (reference sequence). The CDR3 consists of 15 residues. CDR3 nucleotides: TGTGCCAGCAGTTATAATCAGGGGGCTAGCTATGGCTACACCTTC. As protein: CASSYNQGASYGYTF.

This chain links TRBV19 with TRBJ2-1; possibly TRBD2 for D (7 bases). Looked up from germline, CDR1 is LNHDA and CDR2 is SQIVND (reference sequence). V lost 4 bases to trimming and J lost 3 bases, with 25 bases between them. This CDR3 has 19 amino acids. The CDR3, as DNA: TGTGCCAGTAGTAGTACCGGGACTACACTCGAGGGGGGCTACAATGAGCAGTTCTTC. Translation gives CASSSTGTTLEGGYNEQFF.

This chain joins TRBV19 and TRBJ1-2; no firm D call. Germline V gene sequence: CDR1 LNHDA, CDR2 SQIVND (reference sequence). CDR3 length equals 15 residues. Between the trimmed V and J ends, which lost 1 base and 4 bases, there was a span of 13 bases. The CDR3 loop reads CASSIGLSSSYGYTF. The CDR3 coding sequence is TGTGCCAGTAGTATAGGTTTAAGTTCGAGCTATGGCTACACCTTC.

The rearrangement uses TRBV10-3 and TRBJ1-5, with 10 bases matching TRBD1. This CDR3 is built from 15 residues. The germline V gene encodes CDR1 ENHRY and CDR2 SYGVKD. Trimming at V came to 3 bases and at J to 4 bases, leaving 3 bases not matched to a gene. DNA for the CDR3: TGTGCCATCAGTGATAGGACAGGGGGGAATCAGCCCCAGCATTTT. It specifies CAISDRTGGNQPQHF.

The V and J genes are TRBV28 and TRBJ1-5, with TRBD1 as a possible D gene (5 bases). The germline V and J ends were trimmed by 4 bases and 4 bases, with 23 bases remaining between them. The CDR3 length is 18 residues. Germline CDR1 and CDR2: MDHEN and SYDVKM. CDR3 DNA: TGTGCCAGCAGTTCCCGGGGAGGTGGGGGGGTTTATAATCAGCCCCAGCATTTT. Its translation: CASSSRGGGGVYNQPQHF.

The chain recombines TRBV28 with TRBJ2-3; no reliable D call. CDR1 MDHEN and CDR2 SYDVKM come from the germline V gene. V gave up 1 base and J gave up 2 bases, with 7 bases separating them. The CDR3 spans 14 residues. The CDR3 bases are TGTGCCAGCAGTTTATCCAGATTCACAGATACGCAGTATTTT. This codes for CASSLSRFTDTQYF.

This chain links TRBV27 with TRBJ2-3; D uncertain. The V and J ends lost 0 bases and 2 bases respectively, with 15 bases between them. Germline V gene data show CDR1 as MNHEY and CDR2 as SMNVEV (reference sequence). The CDR3 sequence is 17 residues long. The CDR3 protein is CASSLSPDTIVTDTQYF. CDR3 bases: TGTGCCAGCAGTTTATCCCCCGACACGATAGTCACAGATACGCAGTATTTT.

Note on this clone: Sequence at one end of the junction differs from germline and may be a read error. The chain uses TRBV28 and TRBJ2-5, with 12 bases lining up with TRBD2. The V gene's germline CDR1 is MDHEN and CDR2 SYDVKM. This CDR3 is 16 amino acids long. This CDR3 reads CASRDLAGGTQATQYF. CDR3 nucleotide sequence: TGTGCCAGCAGGGACCTAGCGGGAGGGACCCAAGCGACCCAGTACTTC.

This clone has a single count. The chain carries TRBV7-2 and TRBJ2-2; D call uncertain. The length of the CDR3 is 11 residues. Trimming stripped 6 bases from V and 6 bases from J, with 5 bases between. From germline, CDR1 is SGHTA and CDR2 FQGNSA. CDR3 amino acids: CASSAAGELFF. The CDR3 DNA reads as TGTGCCAGCAGTGCGGCCGGGGAGCTGTTTTTT.

This sequence joins TRBV10-2 and TRBJ1-3; maybe TRBD1 (6 bases). The CDR3 covers 14 residues. With 6 bases removed from V and 2 bases from J, the gap between germline ends came to 11 bases. CDR1 is WSHSY and CDR2 is SAAADI in the germline V gene. CDR3 protein: CASRDSSTGNTIYF. CDR3 sequence (DNA): TGCGCCAGCAGGGACAGTTCGACTGGAAACACCATATATTTT.

V gene TRBV28 combines with J gene TRBJ1-6; D possibly corresponds to TRBD1 (5 bases). Germline CDR1 MDHEN, CDR2 SYDVKM. V lost 7 bases and J 9 bases, leaving 19 bases between the germline ends. The CDR3 consists of 15 residues. The chain's CDR3 is CASIKSGQGGSPLHF. The CDR3 DNA sequence: TGTGCCAGCATCAAATCAGGGCAGGGAGGTTCACCCCTCCACTTT.

The V gene is TRBV28, the J gene TRBJ2-7; no clear D gene. Between the trimmed V and J ends, which lost 5 bases and 0 bases, there was a span of 14 bases. This CDR3 contains 15 residues. The V gene's germline CDR1 is MDHEN and CDR2 SYDVKM. Written as DNA, the CDR3 is TGTGCCAGCAGTCCCCTCGCGAGGCCCTCCTACGAGCAGTACTTC. It translates to CASSPLARPSYEQYF.

This chain joins TRBV5-1 and TRBJ1-1; TRBD1 might be the D (5 bases). CDR1 is SGHRS and CDR2 is YFSETQ in the germline V gene. V was shortened by 3 bases and J by 2 bases, with 11 bases between the two germline ends. This CDR3 contains 14 residues. CDR3 bases: TGCGCCAGCAGCTCGCAGGGAGGAAACACTGAAGCTTTCTTT. Translating gives CASSSQGGNTEAFF.

The CDR3 reads CASSQGYGGGGANVLTF. The DNA for the CDR3 is TGCGCCAGCAGCCAAGGGTACGGCGGTGGTGGGGCCAACGTCCTGACTTTC. The chain combines TRBV4-3 with TRBJ2-6; D gene uncertain. The CDR3 sequence is 17 residues long. CDR1 is LGHNA, CDR2 YSLEER, per germline. Between the trimmed V and J ends, which lost 1 base and 3 bases, there was a span of 13 bases.

J is TRBJ2-7 and V is TRBV4-1; 8 nucleotides match TRBD1. With 1 base clipped from V and 0 bases from J, the junction kept 5 bases outside the gene matches. This CDR3 contains 16 residues. The germline gives CDR1 MGHRA, CDR2 YSYEKL. As DNA, the CDR3 is TGCGCCAGCAGCCAAGGCAGGACAGGGAGCTCCTACGAGCAGTACTTC. Translation: CASSQGRTGSSYEQYF.